This T cell receptor beta chain was found in a study of T cells in Graves' hyperthyroidism and ophthalmopathy. Study-wide context: Peripheral blood was obtained at initial diagnosis, preceding any treatment. The study's findings and limits: In blood, most of the thyroid clonotypes expanded above 0.001 were also present.

A note on this clonotype: Its antigen is unknown. Since a much larger clone is just one base distant, this may be a read error.

The TCR beta CDR3 regions underwent amplification using RNA transcripts as the source. The study used the HTBI primer set for a first-round RT-PCR of the TCR CDR3. TCRdb analysed the multiplex PCR reads with MiXCR anew, one entry per CDR3 protein. This sample has around 800,000 distinct CDR3 sequences; around 38% occur once, and the top ten carry approximately 8.7%. If no ophthalmopathy progression occurred within 18 months, Graves' hyperthyroidism was stable. Hyperthyroidism was newly diagnosed in patients aged 18 to 65 (duration under 2 months). Sequencing input: blood. This TCR was sampled from a man younger than 35 with Graves' hyperthyroidism.

For the CDR3, the DNA is TGTGCCAGCAGCCGGGCTAACACTGAAGCTTCCTTT. Translation gives CASSRANTEASF. The chain joins TRBV7-2 to TRBJ1-1; D unresolved. CDR3 length: 12 residues. Germline values: CDR1 SGHTA, CDR2 FQGNSA.